This TCR beta chain came from a study of T cell changes during pregnancy in multiple sclerosis. The data were produced by immunoSEQ multiplex PCR, yet TCRdb's version contains in-frame clones alone and is incomplete. The profile shows 90,000 to 120,000 clones, under 95% of them singletons. The V segment lost 6 bases and the J segment 2 bases; nucleotides outside the gene matches: 3. This CDR3 contains 14 residues. Germline V gene lookup returns CDR1 SGHNT and CDR2 YENEEA. Material: peripheral blood, obtained in the third trimester of pregnancy. The sequence came from a female donor in good health, enrolled as a control in a pregnancy study. The chain employs TRBV11-3 and TRBJ2-7; 11 nucleotides agree with TRBD1. The CDR3 region is CASRSGQGAYEQYF. CDR3 sequence (DNA): TGTGCCAGCAGGTCGGGACAGGGGGCCTACGAGCAGTACTTC.